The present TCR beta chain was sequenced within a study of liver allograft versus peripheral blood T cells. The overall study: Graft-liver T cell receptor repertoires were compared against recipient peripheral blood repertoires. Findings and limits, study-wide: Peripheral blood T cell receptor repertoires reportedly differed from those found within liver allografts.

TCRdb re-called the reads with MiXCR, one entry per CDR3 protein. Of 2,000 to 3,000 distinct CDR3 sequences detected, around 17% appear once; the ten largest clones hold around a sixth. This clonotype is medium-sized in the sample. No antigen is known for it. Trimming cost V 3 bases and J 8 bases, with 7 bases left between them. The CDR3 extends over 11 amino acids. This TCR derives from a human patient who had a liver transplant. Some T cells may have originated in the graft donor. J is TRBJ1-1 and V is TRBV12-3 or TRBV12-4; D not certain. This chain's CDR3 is CASSFRQEAFF. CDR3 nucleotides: TGTGCCAGCAGTTTCCGGCAGGAAGCTTTCTTT.